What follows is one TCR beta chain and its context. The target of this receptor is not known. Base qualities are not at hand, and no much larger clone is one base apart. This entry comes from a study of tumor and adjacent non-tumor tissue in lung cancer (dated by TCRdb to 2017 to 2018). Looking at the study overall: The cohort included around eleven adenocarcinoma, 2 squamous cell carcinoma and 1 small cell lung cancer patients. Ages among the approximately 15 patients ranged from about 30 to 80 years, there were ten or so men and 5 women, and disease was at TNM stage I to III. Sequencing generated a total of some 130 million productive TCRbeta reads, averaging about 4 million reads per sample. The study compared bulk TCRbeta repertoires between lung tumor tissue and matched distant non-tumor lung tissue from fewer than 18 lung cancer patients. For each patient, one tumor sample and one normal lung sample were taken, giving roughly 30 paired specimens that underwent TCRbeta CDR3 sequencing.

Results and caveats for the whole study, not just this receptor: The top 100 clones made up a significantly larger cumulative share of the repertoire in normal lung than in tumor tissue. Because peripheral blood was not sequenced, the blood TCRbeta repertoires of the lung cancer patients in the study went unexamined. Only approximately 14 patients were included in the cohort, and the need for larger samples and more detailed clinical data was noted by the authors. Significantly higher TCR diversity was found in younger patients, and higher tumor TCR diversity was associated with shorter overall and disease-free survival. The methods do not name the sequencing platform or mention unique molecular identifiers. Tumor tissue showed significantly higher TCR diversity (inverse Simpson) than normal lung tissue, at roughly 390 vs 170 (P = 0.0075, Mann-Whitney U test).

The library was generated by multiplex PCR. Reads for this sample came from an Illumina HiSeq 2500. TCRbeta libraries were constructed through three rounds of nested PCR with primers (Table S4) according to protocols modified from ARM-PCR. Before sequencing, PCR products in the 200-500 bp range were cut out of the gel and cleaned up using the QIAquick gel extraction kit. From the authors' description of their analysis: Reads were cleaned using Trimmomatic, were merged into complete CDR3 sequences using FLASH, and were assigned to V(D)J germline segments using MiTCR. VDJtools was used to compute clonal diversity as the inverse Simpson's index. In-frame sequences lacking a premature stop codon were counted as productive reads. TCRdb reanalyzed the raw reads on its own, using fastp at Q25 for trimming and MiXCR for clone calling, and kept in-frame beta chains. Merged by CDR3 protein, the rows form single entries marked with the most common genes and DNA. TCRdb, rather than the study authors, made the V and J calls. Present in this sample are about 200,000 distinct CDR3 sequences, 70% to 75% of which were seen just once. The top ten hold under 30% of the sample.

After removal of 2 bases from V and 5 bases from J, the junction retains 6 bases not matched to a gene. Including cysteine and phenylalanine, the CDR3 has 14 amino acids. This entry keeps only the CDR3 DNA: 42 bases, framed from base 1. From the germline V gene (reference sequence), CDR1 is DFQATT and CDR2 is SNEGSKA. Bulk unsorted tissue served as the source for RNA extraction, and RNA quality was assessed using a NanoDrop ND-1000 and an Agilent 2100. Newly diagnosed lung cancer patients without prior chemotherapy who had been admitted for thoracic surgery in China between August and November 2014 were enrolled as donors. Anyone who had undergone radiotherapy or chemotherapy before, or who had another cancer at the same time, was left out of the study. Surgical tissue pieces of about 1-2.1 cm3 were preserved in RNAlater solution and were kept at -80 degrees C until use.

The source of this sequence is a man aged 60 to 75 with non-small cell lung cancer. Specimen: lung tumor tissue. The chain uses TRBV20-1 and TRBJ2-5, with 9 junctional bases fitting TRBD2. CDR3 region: CSARSGRRRETQYF. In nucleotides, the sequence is TGCAGTGCTAGAAGCGGGAGGAGAAGGGAGACCCAGTACTTC.